Following are 27 T cell receptor beta chains from one sample sequenced in a study of blood T cell repertoires in COVID-19. Sequencing was performed with immunoSEQ multiplex PCR; in TCRdb, only in-frame clones are kept and a portion is missing. The data show around 130,000 clones, around 83% seen once. The sequencing input was peripheral blood. The receptors here all came from a man aged 40-49 years with active or convalescent COVID-19.

CDR3 in amino acids: CASSRRQSHTDTQYF. The CDR3 coding sequence is TGTGCCAGCAGTAGAAGACAGAGTCATACAGATACGCAGTATTTT. The V gene is TRBV6-2 or TRBV6-3, the J gene TRBJ2-3; possible D gene TRBD1, 5 bases. Trimming shortened V by 5 bases and J by 3 bases, and 15 bases separated the two germline ends. The CDR3 has 15 amino acids. Germline values: CDR1 MNHEY, CDR2 SVGEGT.

This rearrangement joins TRBV5-6 to TRBJ2-7; possibly TRBD1 for D (5 bases). Germline CDR1 is SGHDT and CDR2 is YYEEEE. The CDR3 has 14 amino acids. Trimming took 0 bases from V and 5 from J, leaving 12 bases between them. Written as DNA, the CDR3 is TGTGCCAGCAGCTTGGGTGTGACAGTGCACGAGCAGTACTTC. Translated, it gives CASSLGVTVHEQYF.

The V and J genes are TRBV6-5 and TRBJ1-4; D is unclear. V dropped 2 bases and J dropped 10 bases, with 17 bases sitting between them. The CDR3 runs 15 residues. Germline CDR1 and CDR2: MNHEY and SVGAGI. This chain's CDR3 is CASSYGGRINGKLFF. As DNA, the CDR3 is TGTGCCAGCAGTTACGGAGGACGGATAAACGGAAAACTGTTTTTT.

The rearrangement uses TRBV19 and TRBJ1-5, with TRBD1 identical over 10 bases. The ends lost 3 bases at V and 5 bases at J; junction bases unmatched: 4. Germline V gene sequence: CDR1 LNHDA, CDR2 SQIVND (reference sequence). The CDR3 extends over 15 amino acids. The CDR3 DNA follows: TGTGCCAGTAGTATCGGGGGACAGGGGTATCAGCCCCAGCATTTT. It yields the protein CASSIGGQGYQPQHF.

The chain is built from TRBV18 and TRBJ1-5, with 7 bases matching TRBD1. Germline trimming cut 0 bases from V and 6 bases from J; bases unmatched to any gene: 5. CDR1 is KGHSH and CDR2 is LQKENI in the germline V gene. The CDR3 is made up of 15 amino acids. The CDR3 nucleotides read TGTGCCAGCTCACCACCCGACAGGGAGAGTCAGCCCCAGCATTTT. Encoded protein: CASSPPDRESQPQHF.

The rearrangement joins TRBV18 to TRBJ2-1, with 12 bases fitting TRBD2. The CDR3 has 17 amino acids. Germline lookup yields CDR1 KGHSH and CDR2 LQKENI. V was clipped by 4 bases and J by 2 bases; unmatched bases: 6. CDR3 sequence reads: CASSLRTSGVTYNEQFF. DNA of the CDR3: TGTGCCAGCTCACTGCGGACTAGCGGGGTCACCTACAATGAGCAGTTCTTC.

This clone has a single count. The chain joins TRBV2 to TRBJ1-1; 7 bases map to TRBD1. The CDR3 covers 14 residues. The germline CDR1 and CDR2 sequences are SNHLY and FYNNEI. Trimming took 6 bases from V and 1 from J; bases not matched to a gene: 5. CDR3 DNA: TGTGCCAGCAGAACAGGGGACCCGAACACTGAAGCTTTCTTT. It is translated as CASRTGDPNTEAFF.

The V call is TRBV27, the J call TRBJ2-7; TRBD1 aligns across 9 bases. Germline V lookup: CDR1 MNHEY, CDR2 SMNVEV (reference sequence). The CDR3 is made up of 14 amino acids. After removal of 2 bases from V and 3 bases from J, the junction contained 2 bases not matched to a gene. Written as DNA, the CDR3 is TGTGCCAGCAGTTTAGAGACAGGGGGCTACGAGCAGTACTTC. It codes for CASSLETGGYEQYF.

This chain joins TRBV16 and TRBJ1-2; D unresolved. Germline loops: CDR1 KGHSY, CDR2 FQNENV. This CDR3 comprises 16 residues. The V gene lost 1 base and the J gene lost 8 bases, with 20 bases spanning the gap. DNA of the CDR3: TGTGCCAGCAGCCAATATCAAAGTGCGGGAAGGAGCGGCTACACCTTC. Its protein is CASSQYQSAGRSGYTF.

The chain recombines TRBV6-5 with TRBJ2-5; 11 bases are shared with TRBD2. This CDR3 region has 15 residues. V dropped 8 bases and J dropped 3; count of bases not matched to a gene: 8. Germline-derived CDR1 and CDR2 are MNHEY and SVGAGI. CDR3 amino acids: CASRPTSGDKETQYF. The CDR3 DNA follows: TGTGCCAGCCGCCCGACTAGCGGGGATAAAGAGACCCAGTACTTC.

V usage is TRBV2 and J usage is TRBJ2-5; D not resolved. The ends were cut back, 6 bases at V and 1 base at J, with 12 bases in the middle. The germline CDR1 and CDR2 sequences are SNHLY and FYNNEI. This CDR3 has 14 amino acids. Here the CDR3 DNA reads TGTGCCAGCAGCGAGACGGGTTCCCAAGAGACCCAGTACTTC. As protein: CASSETGSQETQYF. The complete variable domain, with remaining parts taken from reference TRBV2 and TRBJ2-5, reads EPEVTQTPSHQVTQMGQEVILRCVPISNHLYFYWYRQILGQKVEFLVSFYNNEISEKSEIFDDQFSVERPDGSNFTLKIRSTKLEDSAMYFCASSETGSQETQYFGPGTRLLVL.

The chain employs TRBV29-1 and TRBJ2-4; D is possibly TRBD2 (7 bases). CDR3 length: 12 residues. The V end lost 3 bases, the J end lost 8 bases, and 11 bases lay between the germline ends. In germline, CDR1 is SQVTM, CDR2 ANQGSEA. CDR3: CSVEAGADIQYF. DNA of the CDR3: TGCAGCGTTGAGGCGGGGGCGGACATTCAGTACTTC.

The J gene is TRBJ1-5, the V gene TRBV4-2; possibly TRBD1 for D (6 bases). Looked up from germline, CDR1 is LGHNA and CDR2 is YNFKEQ. CDR3 length: 17 residues. V was clipped by 4 bases and J by 0 bases, with 16 bases between them. Written as DNA, the CDR3 is TGTGCCAGCAGCCCTAGGGGTGCAGGGGATAGCAATCAGCCCCAGCATTTT. It encodes CASSPRGAGDSNQPQHF.

This chain links TRBV28 with TRBJ2-5; TRBD1 matches at 9 bases. The CDR3 has 17 amino acids. Germline CDR1 and CDR2: MDHEN and SYDVKM. Trimming took 8 bases from V and 1 from J; bases not matched to a gene: 14. The CDR3 spells CASFPGQGLSIQETQYF. For the CDR3, the DNA is TGTGCCAGCTTTCCGGGACAGGGCCTTTCCATCCAAGAGACCCAGTACTTC.

The chain carries TRBV15 and TRBJ2-3, with D possibly TRBD2 on 6 matching bases. Trimming took 0 bases from V and 2 from J, leaving 9 bases between them. CDR1 and CDR2 from the germline V gene are LNHNV and YYDKDF (reference sequence). This CDR3 contains 15 residues. The CDR3 protein is CATSRDRGSTDTQYF. CDR3 nucleotide sequence: TGTGCCACCAGCAGAGATCGGGGGTCCACAGATACGCAGTATTTT.

The J gene is TRBJ1-1, the V gene TRBV5-1; D unclear. V was cut by 1 base and J by 1 base, with 5 bases left in between. Germline-derived CDR1 and CDR2 are SGHRS and YFSETQ. The CDR3 spans 13 residues. The CDR3 loop reads CASSLQENTEAFF. As DNA, the CDR3 is TGCGCCAGCAGCTTGCAGGAGAACACTGAAGCTTTCTTT.

The J gene is TRBJ1-1, the V gene TRBV19; D perhaps matches TRBD1 (5 bases). The length of the CDR3 is 13 residues. The V gene lost 3 bases and the J gene lost 13 bases, with 18 bases spanning the gap. Germline V gene data show CDR1 as LNHDA and CDR2 as SQIVND (reference sequence). Written as DNA, the CDR3 is TGTGCCAGTAGTATCCGTACCCAGGGTGGGGATTTCTTT. This gives the protein CASSIRTQGGDFF.

In nucleotides, the CDR3 is TGTGCCAGCAGCCCGACTAGCGGGGGGGCAGATACGCAGTATTTT. It encodes CASSPTSGGADTQYF. The genes are TRBV6-6 and TRBJ2-3; 14 nucleotides line up with TRBD2. The CDR3 totals 15 residues. Germline V gene lookup returns CDR1 MNHNY and CDR2 SVGAGI (reference sequence). V trimming: 6 bases; J trimming: 4 bases; junction bases outside the gene matches: 3.

The V gene is TRBV18, the J gene TRBJ2-7; D unclear. Germline CDR1 and CDR2: KGHSH and LQKENI. The V and J ends lost 2 bases and 2 bases respectively, with 13 bases between them. The CDR3 is made up of 15 amino acids. This chain's CDR3 is CASSPMRHRTYEQYF. The CDR3 nucleotides are TGTGCCAGCTCACCAATGAGACACAGAACCTACGAGCAGTACTTC. Looking up the rest from reference TRBV18 and TRBJ2-7 gives the full variable domain: NAGVMQNPRHLVRRRGQEARLRCSPMKGHSHVYWYRQLPEEGLKFMVYLQKENIIDESGMPKERFSAEFPKEGPSILRIQQVVRGDSAAYFCASSPMRHRTYEQYFGPGTRLTVT.

This CDR3 is CASRQGVRTEAFF. The CDR3, as DNA: TGTGCCAGCAGACAGGGGGTTCGGACTGAAGCTTTCTTT. V and J are TRBV2 and TRBJ1-1; 8 bases agree with TRBD1. V shed 6 bases and J 5 bases; nucleotides not matched to a gene: 5. The CDR3 extends over 13 amino acids. Germline CDR1 SNHLY, CDR2 FYNNEI.

The chain recombines TRBV11-2 with TRBJ2-2; D possibly corresponds to TRBD2 (5 bases). This CDR3 is built from 16 residues. The ends were cut back, 5 bases at V and 7 bases at J, with 20 bases in the middle. The germline V gene has CDR1 SGHAT and CDR2 FQNNGV. CDR3 bases: TGTGCCAGCAGCCTCGAGGCTCGGGGATTTGGCGGGGAGCTGTTTTTT. Its protein is CASSLEARGFGGELFF.

V is TRBV18 and J is TRBJ1-2; 7 nucleotides match TRBD1. Germline CDR1 KGHSH, CDR2 LQKENI. The V segment lost 3 bases and the J segment 4 bases; nucleotides outside the gene matches: 5. The CDR3 contains 14 residues. The CDR3 nucleotides are TGTGCCAGCTCACCGTGGCAGGGGGGCTATGGCTACACCTTC. Translated, it gives CASSPWQGGYGYTF. The whole variable domain, filled in from reference TRBV18 and TRBJ1-2, reads NAGVMQNPRHLVRRRGQEARLRCSPMKGHSHVYWYRQLPEEGLKFMVYLQKENIIDESGMPKERFSAEFPKEGPSILRIQQVVRGDSAAYFCASSPWQGGYGYTFGSGTRLTVV.

J is TRBJ2-7 and V is TRBV18; TRBD2 agrees at 14 bases. Losses at the gene ends were 3 bases for V and 3 bases for J; bases not matched to a gene: 4. CDR3 length equals 16 residues. CDR1 is KGHSH, CDR2 LQKENI, per germline. The CDR3 is CASSPGLAGGHYEQYF. The DNA of the CDR3 is TGTGCCAGCTCACCTGGACTAGCGGGGGGCCACTACGAGCAGTACTTC.

The chain has TRBV11-2 and TRBJ1-3, with 10 bases lining up with TRBD1. The CDR3 is made up of 15 amino acids. The V segment lost 2 bases and the J segment 4 bases; nucleotides outside the gene matches: 2. Germline CDR1 reads SGHAT; CDR2 reads FQNNGV. In DNA form, the CDR3 reads TGTGCCAGCAGCTTACCGGGACAGGGGGGAAACACCATATATTTT. Translation: CASSLPGQGGNTIYF.

The chain recombines TRBV5-1 with TRBJ2-7, with TRBD1 identical over 7 bases. V lost 4 bases to trimming and J lost 3 bases; unmatched junction nucleotides: 7. Germline V gene lookup returns CDR1 SGHRS and CDR2 YFSETQ. The CDR3 is made up of 14 amino acids. CDR3 bases: TGCGCCAGCAGCGGGGGACAGAAATTCTACGAGCAGTACTTC. This sequence encodes CASSGGQKFYEQYF.

V gene TRBV5-6 combines with J gene TRBJ1-6, with D possibly TRBD1 on 6 matching bases. V was pared by 4 bases and J by 13 bases, with 18 bases between. This CDR3 region has 14 residues. Germline V gene data show CDR1 as SGHDT and CDR2 as YYEEEE. The CDR3 loop reads CASSPRQEFKPLHF. The CDR3, as DNA: TGTGCCAGCAGCCCGCGACAGGAGTTTAAGCCCCTCCACTTT.

The chain employs TRBV27 and TRBJ1-4; D possibly corresponds to TRBD1 (5 bases). The CDR3 covers 14 residues. Trimming pared 2 bases from V and 10 bases from J, leaving 14 bases between. CDR1 and CDR2 from the germline V gene are MNHEY and SMNVEV (reference sequence). CDR3 in amino acids: CASSLAGTGGKLFF. The CDR3 DNA is TGTGCCAGCAGTTTAGCCGGGACGGGAGGAAAACTGTTTTTT. The whole variable domain, filled in from reference TRBV27 and TRBJ1-4, reads EAQVTQNPRYLITVTGKKLTVTCSQNMNHEYMSWYRQDPGLGLRQIYYSMNVEVTDKGDVPEGYKVSRKEKRNFPLILESPSPNQTSLYFCASSLAGTGGKLFFGSGTQLSVL.